The rows below give T cell receptor beta chains drawn from one sample of a study of shared clonotypes between healthy human individuals. Sequenced by immunoSEQ multiplex PCR; TCRdb stores in-frame clones only, minus some. The sample contains around 1.9 million clones, 85% to 95% of which appear only once. Sequenced: naive CD8+ T cells from PBMCs. Receptor source: a man aged 18 to 29 in good health. Some clones in this sample may be carry-over from other donors' samples. Both conserved end residues are trimmed from each CDR3. Fields, in order: V gene, clone size, J gene, CDR3 protein. Clone size is stated in some rows and not others, as once, few, many or a class when expanded.

V: TRBV6-5
size: -
J: TRBJ2-3
CDR3: ASSYSGGRADTQY

V: TRBV10-3
size: -
J: TRBJ2-3
CDR3: AISEFGQREVGDTQY

V: TRBV5-6
size: -
J: TRBJ2-7
CDR3: ASSSLPTGVDEQY

V: TRBV27
size: -
J: TRBJ2-7
CDR3: ASSPTGGAYEQY

V: TRBV6-6
size: -
J: TRBJ2-7
CDR3: ASSYRTPSYEQY

V: TRBV30
size: -
J: TRBJ2-7
CDR3: AWSGGGGYEQY

V: TRBV4-3
size: once
J: TRBJ1-1
CDR3: ASSHTVRGRNTEAF

V: TRBV4-1
size: -
J: TRBJ1-3
CDR3: ASSQDPGTHSGNTIY

V: TRBV28
size: -
J: TRBJ1-4
CDR3: ASSTQGNEKLF

V: TRBV29-1
size: -
J: TRBJ2-3
CDR3: SVRGLAGLGDTQY

V: TRBV28
size: -
J: TRBJ1-1
CDR3: ASSLWRGPNTEAF

V: TRBV5-1
size: -
J: TRBJ2-7
CDR3: ASSFSDSYEQY

V: TRBV4-1
size: -
J: TRBJ1-4
CDR3: ASSPPVGTTNEKLF

V: TRBV28
size: -
J: TRBJ2-7
CDR3: ASSSWDREVEQY

V: TRBV6-6
size: -
J: TRBJ1-2
CDR3: ASSYSDRLNYGYT

V: TRBV20-1
size: -
J: TRBJ2-7
CDR3: SALRPEQY

V: TRBV7-8
size: -
J: TRBJ2-3
CDR3: ASSLEGVSQY

V: TRBV29-1
size: -
J: TRBJ2-2
CDR3: SVDLGRYTGELF

V: TRBV5-6
size: -
J: TRBJ2-2
CDR3: ASSLGLAENTGELF

V: TRBV18
size: -
J: TRBJ1-1
CDR3: ASSPPRLTEAF

V: TRBV9
size: -
J: TRBJ2-1
CDR3: ASSGSRDSYNEQF

V: TRBV2
size: -
J: TRBJ2-7
CDR3: ATSGGFTQGPYEQY

V: TRBV7-8
size: few
J: TRBJ1-5
CDR3: ASSLDRGLDQPQH

V: TRBV7-6
size: once
J: TRBJ2-1
CDR3: ASSLTGGHNEQF

V: TRBV7-9
size: -
J: TRBJ2-5
CDR3: ASSLARQPQETQY

V: TRBV10-3
size: -
J: TRBJ2-1
CDR3: AIGWTSSNEQF

V: TRBV27
size: -
J: TRBJ2-7
CDR3: ASSYGRSSYEQY

V: TRBV7-8
size: -
J: TRBJ2-7
CDR3: ASSAGQHGEDPYEQY

V: TRBV19
size: once
J: TRBJ2-7
CDR3: ASSSQRTGDEQY

V: TRBV6-5
size: -
J: TRBJ2-2
CDR3: ASSYVSGIAGELF

V: TRBV27
size: -
J: TRBJ2-4
CDR3: ASSQGTLAKNIQY

V: TRBV28
size: -
J: TRBJ2-7
CDR3: ASSQVRDRGPYEQY

V: TRBV2
size: -
J: TRBJ2-7
CDR3: ASSEGGKGYEQY

V: TRBV18
size: -
J: TRBJ2-3
CDR3: ASSPVPSGGGADTQY

V: TRBV4-1
size: -
J: TRBJ2-1
CDR3: ASSQVYPSTSGFYNEQF

V: TRBV27
size: -
J: TRBJ2-7
CDR3: ASSLSDYEQY

V: TRBV9
size: -
J: TRBJ2-1
CDR3: ASSVTRSPPRGNEQF

V: TRBV29-1
size: -
J: TRBJ1-2
CDR3: SSDLSG

V: TRBV5-4
size: -
J: TRBJ1-4
CDR3: ASSATHEEKLF

V: TRBV5-1
size: -
J: TRBJ1-1
CDR3: ASSLVGVGGATEAF

V: TRBV29-1
size: -
J: TRBJ1-3
CDR3: SVEDEGPSGNTIY

V: TRBV4-1
size: -
J: TRBJ1-6
CDR3: ASSQDSRREVNSPLH

V: TRBV30
size: once
J: TRBJ1-2
CDR3: AWSFTASYGYT

V: TRBV7-9
size: -
J: TRBJ1-3
CDR3: ASSLAGLSNTIY

V: TRBV7-8
size: few
J: TRBJ1-1
CDR3: ASSQDRGGTEAF

V: TRBV28
size: once
J: TRBJ2-1
CDR3: ATTRGGRVYNEQF

V: TRBV27
size: few
J: TRBJ2-1
CDR3: ASSSTQGEQF

V: TRBV21-1
size: -
J: TRBJ2-7
CDR3: ASRKCLTSGRAFHFKH

V: TRBV29-1
size: -
J: TRBJ2-5
CDR3: SVEDGGVRAGQETQY

V: TRBV27
size: -
J: TRBJ2-5
CDR3: ATSPAGVVWETQY

V: TRBV19
size: -
J: TRBJ2-1
CDR3: ASSIGASGRGVSYNEQF

V: TRBV28
size: -
J: TRBJ1-5
CDR3: ASRQRVSNQPQH

V: TRBV4-1
size: -
J: TRBJ2-3
CDR3: ASSGRDTDTQY

V: TRBV10-3
size: -
J: TRBJ2-3
CDR3: AIGGLGGPDTQY

V: TRBV29-1
size: -
J: TRBJ2-3
CDR3: SVVGVVVSGDTQY

V: TRBV5-6
size: few
J: TRBJ1-1
CDR3: ASSLVANTEAF

V: TRBV27
size: -
J: TRBJ2-7
CDR3: ASSLSVGTVIYEQY

V: TRBV6-5
size: -
J: TRBJ1-1
CDR3: ASSHGQYLNTEAF